One and the same sample provided the 4 T cell receptor beta chains below, sequenced in a study of blood T cells in healthy people across ages. It was with a sample-barcoded 5' primer and a J-beta primer mix that a second PCR of roughly 6 to 12 cycles was run. TCRdb re-derived calls from the 5' RACE reads in MiXCR, one entry per CDR3 protein. Here the sample spans over 600,000 distinct CDR3 sequences, 20% to 25% being singletons. Sequencing input: blood. Every receptor here comes from an older man in good health.

V is TRBV6-1 and J is TRBJ2-6; D uncertain. The V gene's germline CDR1 is MNHNS and CDR2 SASEGT. The CDR3 runs 17 residues. The V end lost 1 base, the J end lost 0 bases, and 10 bases lay between the germline ends. CDR3 bases: TGTGCCAGCAGTGAAGAGAGTTTCATCTCTGGGGCCAACGTCCTGACTTTC. Residues: CASSEESFISGANVLTF.

Only a few counts were recorded for this clonotype. The junction departs from the called germline gene at one end, perhaps through a read error. The chain uses TRBV25-1 and TRBJ1-2; D remains unclear. The length of the CDR3 is 15 residues. CDR1 MGHDK and CDR2 SYGVNS come from the germline V gene. CDR3 bases: TGTGCCAGCGGTGAGGCGTCGACGTCCGGGCCTGGCTACACCTTC. It codes for CASGEASTSGPGYTF.

This clonotype was seen only a few times. A junction end diverges from the germline sequence, so it may reflect a read error. The chain combines TRBV4-3 with TRBJ2-7; D is undetermined. The CDR3 length is 14 residues. Germline-derived CDR1 and CDR2 are LGHNA and YSLEER. The CDR3 region is CAGSQEWSSYEQYF. For the CDR3, the DNA is TGCGCCGGCAGCCAAGAGTGGAGCTCCTACGAGCAGTACTTC.

The chain joins TRBV7-3 to TRBJ1-2, with no clear D. The germline V gene encodes CDR1 SGHTA and CDR2 FQGTGA. This CDR3 has 14 residues. Trimming shortened V by 1 base and J by 4 bases, and 10 bases separated the two germline ends. DNA for the CDR3: TGTGCCAGCAGCTTAATTCGGCGGCTCTATGGCTACACCTTC. Translation gives CASSLIRRLYGYTF.